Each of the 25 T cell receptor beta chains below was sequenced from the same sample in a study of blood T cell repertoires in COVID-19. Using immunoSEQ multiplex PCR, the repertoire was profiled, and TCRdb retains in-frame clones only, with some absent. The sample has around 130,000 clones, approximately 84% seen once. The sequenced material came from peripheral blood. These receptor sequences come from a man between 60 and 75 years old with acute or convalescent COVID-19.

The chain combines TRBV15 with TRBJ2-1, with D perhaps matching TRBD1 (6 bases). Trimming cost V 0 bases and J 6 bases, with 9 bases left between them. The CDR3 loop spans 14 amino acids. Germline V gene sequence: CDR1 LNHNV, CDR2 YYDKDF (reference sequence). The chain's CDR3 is CATSRDLGGNEQFF. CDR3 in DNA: TGTGCCACCAGCAGAGATCTAGGGGGCAATGAGCAGTTCTTC.

This CDR3 reads CAWSVRGGGNTQYF. Written as DNA, the CDR3 is TGTGCCTGGAGTGTCCGGGGGGGCGGAAATACGCAGTATTTT. This chain connects TRBV30 to TRBJ2-3; 8 nucleotides agree with TRBD2. There are 14 residues in the CDR3. CDR1 is GTSNPN, CDR2 SVGIG, per germline (reference sequence). The V gene end was trimmed by 0 bases and the J gene end by 7 bases; junction bases not matched to a gene: 6. The entire variable domain, with the rest obtained from reference TRBV30 and TRBJ2-3, is as follows: SQTIHQWPATLVQPVGSPLSLECTVEGTSNPNLYWYRQAAGRGLQLLFYSVGIGQISSEVPQNLSASRPQDRQFILSSKKLLLSDSGFYLCAWSVRGGGNTQYFGPGTRLTVL.

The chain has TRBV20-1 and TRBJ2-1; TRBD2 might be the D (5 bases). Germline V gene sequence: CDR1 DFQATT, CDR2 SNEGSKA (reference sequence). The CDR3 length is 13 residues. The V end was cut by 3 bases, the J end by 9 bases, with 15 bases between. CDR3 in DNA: TGCAGTGCTAGTGGCCTAGCCGCCGGTGAGCAGTTCTTC. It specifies CSASGLAAGEQFF.

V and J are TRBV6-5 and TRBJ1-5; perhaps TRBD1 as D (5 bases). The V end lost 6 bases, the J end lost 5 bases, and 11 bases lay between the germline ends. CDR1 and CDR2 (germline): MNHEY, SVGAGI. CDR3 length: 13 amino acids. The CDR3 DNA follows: TGTGCCAGCAGGGCGGACACGCATCAGCCCCAGCATTTT. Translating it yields CASRADTHQPQHF.

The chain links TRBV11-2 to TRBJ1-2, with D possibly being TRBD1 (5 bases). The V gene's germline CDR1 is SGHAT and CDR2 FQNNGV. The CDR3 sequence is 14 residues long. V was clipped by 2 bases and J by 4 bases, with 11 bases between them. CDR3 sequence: CASSLSGQVYGYTF. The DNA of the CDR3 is TGTGCCAGCAGCTTATCAGGGCAGGTCTATGGCTACACCTTC. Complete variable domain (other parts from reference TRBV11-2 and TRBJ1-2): EAGVAQSPRYKIIEKRQSVAFWCNPISGHATLYWYQQILGQGPKLLIQFQNNGVVDDSQLPKDRFSAERLKGVDSTLKIQPAKLEDSAVYLCASSLSGQVYGYTFGSGTRLTVV.

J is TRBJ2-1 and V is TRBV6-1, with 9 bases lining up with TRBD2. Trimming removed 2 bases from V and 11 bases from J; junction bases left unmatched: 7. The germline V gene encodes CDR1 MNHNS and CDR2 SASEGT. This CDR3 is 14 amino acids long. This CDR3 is CASSELAGVAQQFF. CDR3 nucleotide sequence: TGTGCCAGCAGTGAATTAGCGGGGGTCGCTCAGCAGTTCTTC.

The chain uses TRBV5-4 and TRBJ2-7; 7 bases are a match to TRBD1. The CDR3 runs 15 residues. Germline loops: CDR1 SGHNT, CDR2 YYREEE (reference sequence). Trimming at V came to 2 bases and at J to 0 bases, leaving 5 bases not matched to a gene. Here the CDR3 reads CASSFGTADSYEQYF. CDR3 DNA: TGTGCCAGCAGCTTTGGGACAGCAGACTCCTACGAGCAGTACTTC.

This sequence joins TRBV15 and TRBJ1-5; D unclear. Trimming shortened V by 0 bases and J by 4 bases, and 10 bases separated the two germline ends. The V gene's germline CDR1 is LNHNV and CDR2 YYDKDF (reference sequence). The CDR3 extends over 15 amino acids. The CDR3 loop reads CATSREVGSNQPQHF. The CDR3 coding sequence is TGTGCCACCAGCAGAGAGGTGGGGAGTAATCAGCCCCAGCATTTT. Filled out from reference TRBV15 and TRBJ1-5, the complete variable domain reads DAMVIQNPRYQVTQFGKPVTLSCSQTLNHNVMYWYQQKSSQAPKLLFHYYDKDFNNEADTPDNFQSRRPNTSFCFLDIRSPGLGDTAMYLCATSREVGSNQPQHFGDGTRLSIL.

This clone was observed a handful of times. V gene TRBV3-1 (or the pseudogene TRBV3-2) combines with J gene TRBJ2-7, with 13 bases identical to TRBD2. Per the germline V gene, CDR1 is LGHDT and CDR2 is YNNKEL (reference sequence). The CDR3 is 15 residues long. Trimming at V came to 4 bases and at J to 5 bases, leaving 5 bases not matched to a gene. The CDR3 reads CASSPRLAGGHEQYF. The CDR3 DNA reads TGTGCCAGCAGCCCTCGACTAGCGGGGGGCCACGAGCAGTACTTC.

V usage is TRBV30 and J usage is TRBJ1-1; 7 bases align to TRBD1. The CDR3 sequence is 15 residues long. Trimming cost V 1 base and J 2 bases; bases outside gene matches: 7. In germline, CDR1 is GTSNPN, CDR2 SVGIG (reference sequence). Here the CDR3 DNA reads TGTGCCTGGAGTGCCCACGGACAGGATAACACTGAAGCTTTCTTT. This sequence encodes CAWSAHGQDNTEAFF.

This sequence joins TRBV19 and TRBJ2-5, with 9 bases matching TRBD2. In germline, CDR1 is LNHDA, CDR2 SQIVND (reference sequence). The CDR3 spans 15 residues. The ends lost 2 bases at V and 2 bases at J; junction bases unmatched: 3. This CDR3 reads CASSIMRGGQETQYF. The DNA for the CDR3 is TGTGCCAGTAGTATAATGCGGGGGGGGCAAGAGACCCAGTACTTC.

Here the CDR3 reads CASSSSNEQFF. CDR3 bases: TGTGCCAGCAGCTCGAGCAATGAGCAGTTCTTC. The V gene is TRBV5-8, the J gene TRBJ2-1; D remains unclear. Germline V CDR1 and CDR2: SGHTS, YDEGEE. The CDR3 is made up of 11 amino acids. Trimming pared 3 bases from V and 6 bases from J, leaving 4 bases between.

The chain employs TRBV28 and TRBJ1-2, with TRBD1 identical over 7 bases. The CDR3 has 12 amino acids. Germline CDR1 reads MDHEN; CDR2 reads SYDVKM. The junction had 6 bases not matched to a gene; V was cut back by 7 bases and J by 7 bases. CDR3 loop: CASTDRVGGYTF. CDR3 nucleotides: TGTGCCAGCACCGACAGGGTGGGTGGCTACACCTTC.

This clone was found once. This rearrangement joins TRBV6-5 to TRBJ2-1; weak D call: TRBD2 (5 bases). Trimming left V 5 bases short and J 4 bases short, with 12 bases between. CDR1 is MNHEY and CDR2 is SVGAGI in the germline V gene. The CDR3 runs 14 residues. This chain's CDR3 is CASSLLSGYNEQFF. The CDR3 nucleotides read TGTGCCAGCAGTCTACTCTCGGGATACAATGAGCAGTTCTTC.

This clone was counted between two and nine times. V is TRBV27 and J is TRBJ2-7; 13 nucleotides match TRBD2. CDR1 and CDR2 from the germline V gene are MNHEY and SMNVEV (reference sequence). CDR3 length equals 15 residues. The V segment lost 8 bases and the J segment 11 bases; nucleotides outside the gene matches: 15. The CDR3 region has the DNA TGTGCCAGCGGCGGACCGGGACTAGCGGGATCGAAGGAGTACTTC. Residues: CASGGPGLAGSKEYF.

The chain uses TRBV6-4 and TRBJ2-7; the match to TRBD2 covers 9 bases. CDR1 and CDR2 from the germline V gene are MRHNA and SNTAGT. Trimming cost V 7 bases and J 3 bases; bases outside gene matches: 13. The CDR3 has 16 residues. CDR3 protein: CASTPGERGAHYEQYF. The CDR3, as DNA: TGTGCCAGCACCCCCGGGGAGCGGGGGGCCCACTACGAGCAGTACTTC.

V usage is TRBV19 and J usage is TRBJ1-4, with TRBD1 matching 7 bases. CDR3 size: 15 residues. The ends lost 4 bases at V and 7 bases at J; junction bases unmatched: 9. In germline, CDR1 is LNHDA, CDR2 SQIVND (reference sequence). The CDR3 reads CASSRYRGVREKLFF. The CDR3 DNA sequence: TGTGCCAGTAGTAGATACAGGGGAGTGCGTGAAAAACTGTTTTTT.

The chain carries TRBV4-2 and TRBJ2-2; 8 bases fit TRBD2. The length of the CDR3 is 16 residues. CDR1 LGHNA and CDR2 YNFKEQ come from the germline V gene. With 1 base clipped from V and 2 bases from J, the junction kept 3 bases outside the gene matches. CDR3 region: CASSQGTSTNTGELFF. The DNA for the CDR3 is TGTGCCAGCAGCCAAGGGACTAGCACCAACACCGGGGAGCTGTTTTTT.

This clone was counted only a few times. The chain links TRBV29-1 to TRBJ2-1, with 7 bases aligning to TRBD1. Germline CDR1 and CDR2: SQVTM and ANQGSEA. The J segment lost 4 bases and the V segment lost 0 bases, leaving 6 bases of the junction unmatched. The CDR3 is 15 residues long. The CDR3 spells CSVEEGRTGYNEQFF. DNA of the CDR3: TGCAGCGTTGAAGAGGGAAGGACAGGATACAATGAGCAGTTCTTC.

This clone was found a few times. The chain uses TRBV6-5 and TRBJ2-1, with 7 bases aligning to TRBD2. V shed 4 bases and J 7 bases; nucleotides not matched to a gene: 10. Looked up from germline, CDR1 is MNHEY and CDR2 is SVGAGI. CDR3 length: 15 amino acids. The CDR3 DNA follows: TGTGCCAGCAGTTCCGAGCGGGAACTTTCGAATGAGCAGTTCTTC. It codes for CASSSERELSNEQFF.

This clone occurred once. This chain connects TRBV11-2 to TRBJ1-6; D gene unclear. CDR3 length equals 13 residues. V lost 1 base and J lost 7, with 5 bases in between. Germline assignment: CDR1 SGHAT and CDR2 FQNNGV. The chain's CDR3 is CASSLGGNSPLHF. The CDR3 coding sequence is TGTGCCAGCAGCTTAGGCGGGAATTCACCCCTCCACTTT.

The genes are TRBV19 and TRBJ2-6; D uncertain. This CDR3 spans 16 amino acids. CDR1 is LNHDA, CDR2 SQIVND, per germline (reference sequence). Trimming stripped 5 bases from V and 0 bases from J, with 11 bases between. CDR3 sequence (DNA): TGTGCCAGTAGTCCTAATATCCACTCTGGGGCCAACGTCCTGACTTTC. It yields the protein CASSPNIHSGANVLTF.

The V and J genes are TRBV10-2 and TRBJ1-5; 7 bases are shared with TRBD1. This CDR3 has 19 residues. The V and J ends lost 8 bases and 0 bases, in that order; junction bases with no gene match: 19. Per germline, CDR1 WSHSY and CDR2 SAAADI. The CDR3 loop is CASLRRLTGRRYSNQPQHF. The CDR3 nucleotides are TGCGCCAGCCTACGAAGATTGACAGGGCGTCGATATAGCAATCAGCCCCAGCATTTT.

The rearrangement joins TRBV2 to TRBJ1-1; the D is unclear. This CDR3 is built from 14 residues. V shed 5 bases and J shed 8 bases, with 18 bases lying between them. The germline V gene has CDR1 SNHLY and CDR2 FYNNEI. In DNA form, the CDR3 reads TGTGCCAGCAGTAACCCGGGAACTAGGGTCGAAGCTTTCTTT. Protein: CASSNPGTRVEAFF.

CDR3 sequence reads: CASSLGGSSYNEQFF. The CDR3 DNA is TGCGCCAGCAGCTTGGGCGGGAGCTCCTACAATGAGCAGTTCTTC. The chain is built from TRBV5-1 and TRBJ2-1, with 7 nucleotides matching TRBD2. The CDR3 totals 15 residues. Trimming at V came to 0 bases and at J to 0 bases, leaving 0 bases not matched to a gene. Germline CDR1 and CDR2: SGHRS and YFSETQ.